This is a list of T cell receptor beta chains from one sample in a study of T cells after yellow fever vaccination. MiXCR, run by TCRdb on the 5' RACE reads, gives a single entry per CDR3 protein. The sample records 300,000 to 400,000 distinct CDR3 sequences, around an eighth being singletons. The starting material was CD4+ T cells sorted from PBMCs, obtained 15 days after the yellow fever booster vaccination. The receptor set was obtained from a man aged 18 to 30 who received the YFV17D yellow fever vaccine. Both conserved end residues are part of each CDR3. Each record gives: CDR3 DNA, CDR3 protein, D gene, V gene, J gene, clone size. A D gene is named only where the DNA matches it firmly. Where a row states a size, it is once, few, many or the class of an expanded clone; other rows omit it.

DNA: TGTGCCAGCAGTTACTCCCAGGGAAAGTGGTATTTT
CDR3: CASSYSQGKWYF
D: -
V: TRBV6-2/TRBV6-3
J: TRBJ2-3
size: -

DNA: TGTGCCAGCAGCTGGCAGGGAGCGGGCACTGAAGCTTTCTTT
CDR3: CASSWQGAGTEAFF
D: -
V: TRBV12-3/TRBV12-4
J: TRBJ1-1
size: few

DNA: TGTGCCAGCAGCCTCAAAGGGGGCGGGAATGAAAAACTGTTTTTT
CDR3: CASSLKGGGNEKLFF
D: TRBD1
V: TRBV7-9
J: TRBJ1-4
size: -

DNA: TGCAGTGCTTCTACCGGGACAGGGAACTATGGCTACACCTTC
CDR3: CSASTGTGNYGYTF
D: TRBD1
V: TRBV20-1
J: TRBJ1-2
size: few

DNA: TGTGCCAGCAGTTTATTTTATGAGCAGTTCTTC
CDR3: CASSLFYEQFF
D: -
V: TRBV12-3/TRBV12-4
J: TRBJ2-1
size: -

DNA: TGTGCCAGCAGCCCCCTGGGGGGGCGCATCACCGGGGAGCTGTTTTTT
CDR3: CASSPLGGRITGELFF
D: -
V: TRBV7-3
J: TRBJ2-2
size: -

DNA: TGTGCCAGCAGTCAGTCTAGCGGGGGCTACAATGAGCAGTTCTTC
CDR3: CASSQSSGGYNEQFF
D: TRBD2
V: TRBV2
J: TRBJ2-1
size: few

DNA: TGTGCCGCGGGGGGCGGAGAGACCCAGTACTTC
CDR3: CAAGGGETQYF
D: TRBD2
V: TRBV6-2/TRBV6-3
J: TRBJ2-5
size: few

DNA: TGTGCCAGCAGCTTCCACGCCGGGGAGCTGTTTTTT
CDR3: CASSFHAGELFF
D: -
V: TRBV7-9
J: TRBJ2-2
size: -

DNA: TGCGCCAGCAGCCAAGATAGGGGGTTGGTGGAGCTGTTTTTT
CDR3: CASSQDRGLVELFF
D: -
V: TRBV4-3
J: TRBJ2-2
size: -

DNA: TGCAGTGCTAGAGATACGGGGGGGTCCTCTGAAGCTTTCTTT
CDR3: CSARDTGGSSEAFF
D: -
V: TRBV20-1
J: TRBJ1-1
size: -

DNA: TGTGCCAGCAGCCAGATGAACTATGGCTACACCTTC
CDR3: CASSQMNYGYTF
D: -
V: TRBV14
J: TRBJ1-2
size: few

DNA: TGTGCCAGCAGCCGACAGTACAGCTCTGGGGCCAACGTCCTGACTTTC
CDR3: CASSRQYSSGANVLTF
D: -
V: TRBV7-6
J: TRBJ2-6
size: -

DNA: TGCAGTGCTAGAATTTTGGGTCGGGGGGCGAACTATGGCTACACCTTC
CDR3: CSARILGRGANYGYTF
D: -
V: TRBV20-1
J: TRBJ1-2
size: -

DNA: TGCAGCGTTGCAAAGTGGGACAGACCCTACGAGCAGTACTTC
CDR3: CSVAKWDRPYEQYF
D: TRBD1
V: TRBV29-1
J: TRBJ2-7
size: few

DNA: TGTGCCACCAGCAGAGATCTGAGCCAGCCCCAGCATTTT
CDR3: CATSRDLSQPQHF
D: -
V: TRBV15
J: TRBJ1-5
size: few